This T cell receptor (beta chain) originates from a study of vaccination and CD4 T cells after COVID-19. As for the study in general: Post-COVID draws came a median roughly 97 days after diagnosis (range 35 to 161). Study conclusions and caveats: Convalescent patients displayed spike mono-reactivity in 304 of 307 vaccine-specific clones. For convalescent patients, a median roughly 87% of reactive clones surfaced exclusively after vaccination.

Treatment noted: roughly 10-day PBMC culture with coronavirus spike peptide pools or control peptides (ViraFEST assay). The CDR3 runs to 17 residues. Germline V gene lookup returns CDR1 MNHEY and CDR2 SVGAGI. V was trimmed by 0 bases and J by 1 base, leaving 15 bases between them. This clonotype came up a few times. Its antigen is as yet unknown. The Oncomine TCR Beta short-read assay was what sequenced the DNA obtained from cultured CD4+ T cells. Each CDR3 protein gets one entry after TCRdb re-called the PCR reads with MiXCR. The data hold fewer than 20,000 distinct CDR3 sequences, with 65% to 80% observed a single time.

The clonotype originates from a human donor who had recovered from COVID-19. Sample: CD4+ T cells from blood, cultured in vitro. The chain couples TRBV6-5 to TRBJ1-1; no reliable D call. This chain's CDR3 is CASSYSTPKLGNTEAFF. In nucleotides, the CDR3 is TGTGCCAGCAGTTACTCGACCCCCAAGCTTGGGAACACTGAAGCTTTCTTT.